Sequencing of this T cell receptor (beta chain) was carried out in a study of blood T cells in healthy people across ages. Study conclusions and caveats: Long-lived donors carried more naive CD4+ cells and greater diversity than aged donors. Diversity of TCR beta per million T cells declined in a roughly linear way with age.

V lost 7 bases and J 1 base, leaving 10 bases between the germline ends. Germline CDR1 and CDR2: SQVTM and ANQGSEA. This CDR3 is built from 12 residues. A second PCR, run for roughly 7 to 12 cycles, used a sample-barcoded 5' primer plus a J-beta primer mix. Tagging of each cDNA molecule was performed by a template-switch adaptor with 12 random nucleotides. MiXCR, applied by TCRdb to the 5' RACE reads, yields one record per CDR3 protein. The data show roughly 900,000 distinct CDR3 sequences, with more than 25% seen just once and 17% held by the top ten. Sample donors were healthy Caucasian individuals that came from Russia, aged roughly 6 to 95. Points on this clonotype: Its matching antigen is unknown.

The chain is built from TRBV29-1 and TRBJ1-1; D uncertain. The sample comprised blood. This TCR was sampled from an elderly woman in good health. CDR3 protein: CSASGPNTEAFF. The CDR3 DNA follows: TGCAGCGCTTCCGGGCCGAACACTGAAGCTTTCTTT.